Listed below are T cell receptor beta chains from one sample, sequenced in a study of blood T cell repertoires in COVID-19. The protocol was immunoSEQ multiplex PCR, while the TCRdb copy is restricted to in-frame clones and leaves out a portion. Found here are roughly 86,000 clones, around three quarters of them singletons; the top ten hold roughly 8.6%. The specimen was peripheral blood. The receptors were sampled from a man aged 50 to 59 who had recovered from COVID-19. The CDR3 runs from the conserved cysteine through the conserved F or W. A D gene is named only where the DNA matches it firmly. Clone sizes are given selectively: once, few, many, or a class where the clone is expanded.

cdr3_nt cdr3_aa clone_size v_call d_call j_call
TGTGCCAGCAGCCTTGGACAGGGGGCTAACTATGGCTACACCTTC CASSLGQGANYGYTF few TRBV5-4 TRBD1 TRBJ1-2
TGTGCCAGCAGGAATACCGGGACAGCACAGAACACTGAAGCTTTCTTT CASRNTGTAQNTEAFF - TRBV7-7 TRBD1 TRBJ1-1
TGTGCCTGGACCCCAGGACAGGGGTATAATGAAAAACTGTTTTTT CAWTPGQGYNEKLFF - TRBV30 TRBD1 TRBJ1-4
TGTGCCAGCAGCTCAACTCGGACTAGCGGCAGCTACGAGCAGTACTTC CASSSTRTSGSYEQYF few TRBV5-4 TRBD2 TRBJ2-7
TGTGCCAGTAGTATACGCACGGGCTACGAGCAGTACTTC CASSIRTGYEQYF few TRBV19 - TRBJ2-7
TGCAGTGCTAGTTTAGCGGGGGCGGTAGGCGGGGAGCTGTTTTTT CSASLAGAVGGELFF - TRBV20-1 TRBD2 TRBJ2-2
TGCGCCAGCAGCTTGTTTACAGGTAGCTCTGGAAACACCATATATTTT CASSLFTGSSGNTIYF - TRBV5-1 - TRBJ1-3
TGTGCCAGCAGTTTCCGGCAGGGCCACGAGCAGTACTTC CASSFRQGHEQYF - TRBV12-3/TRBV12-4 - TRBJ2-7
TGTGCCAGCAGTTTCGGGAATGAGCAGTTCTTC CASSFGNEQFF - TRBV27 - TRBJ2-1
TGTGCCAGCAGCCCCGTGCGACTAGCAGTCTACAATGAGCAGTTCTTC CASSPVRLAVYNEQFF - TRBV9 TRBD2 TRBJ2-1
TGCGCCAGCAGCACCGGGACTCCCCTCACAGATACGCAGTATTTT CASSTGTPLTDTQYF - TRBV5-1 - TRBJ2-3
TGTGCCAGCAGCCCCAGGGGCGGCAATTCACCCCTCCACTTT CASSPRGGNSPLHF - TRBV6-5 - TRBJ1-6
TGTGCCATCAGAGAGGGGGCGGAGGGAGTTCAAGAGACCCAGTACTTC CAIREGAEGVQETQYF many TRBV10-3 - TRBJ2-5
TGTGCCAGCAGCCTAAGAAGCATCGATGAGCAGTTCTTC CASSLRSIDEQFF - TRBV7-6 - TRBJ2-1
TGTGCCAGCAGCCCCTATGTGGGCGCCTACGAGCAGTACTTC CASSPYVGAYEQYF - TRBV4-2 - TRBJ2-7
TGTGCCAGCAGCCGATTTAGCGGGAGAGGTACCGGGGAGCTGTTTTTT CASSRFSGRGTGELFF - TRBV11-3 TRBD2 TRBJ2-2
TGTGCCACCAGTACCGGGACTAGCGGTTACACCGGGGAGCTGTTTTTT CATSTGTSGYTGELFF - TRBV15 TRBD2 TRBJ2-2